This is a list of T cell receptor beta chains from one sample in a study of CD8+CD57+ T cells in acquired aplastic anemia. TCRdb fed the reads into MiXCR, producing one record per CDR3 protein. The sample has around 430,000 distinct CDR3 sequences, around 30% seen once. The sample taken for sequencing was sorted CD4+, CD8+, or CD8+CD57+ T cells (not recorded which) from PBMCs. These TCRs come from a human donor with aplastic anemia. Both conserved end residues are part of each CDR3. The order of the fields is D gene, J gene, clone size, V gene, CDR3 protein, CDR3 DNA. A D gene is named only where the DNA matches it firmly. Not every row has a clone size; where given, it reads once, few, many or a size class.

d_call: NA
j_call: TRBJ1-2
clone_size: NA
v_call: TRBV20-1
cdr3_aa: CSAIVSGLRGGHTF
cdr3_nt: TGCAGTGCTATCGTGTCAGGGTTAAGAGGTGGCCACACCTTC

d_call: TRBD1
j_call: TRBJ1-2
clone_size: many
v_call: TRBV25-1
cdr3_aa: CASSEYPDREDGYTF
cdr3_nt: TGTGCCAGCAGTGAATATCCCGACAGGGAGGATGGCTACACCTTC

d_call: NA
j_call: TRBJ1-2
clone_size: few
v_call: TRBV18
cdr3_aa: CASSPFSENYGYTF
cdr3_nt: TGTGCCAGCTCACCATTCAGCGAGAACTATGGCTACACCTTC

d_call: NA
j_call: TRBJ2-1
clone_size: once
v_call: TRBV25-1
cdr3_aa: CASSFRRDNEQFF
cdr3_nt: TGTGCCAGCAGTTTCCGACGGGACAATGAGCAGTTCTTC

d_call: NA
j_call: TRBJ1-2
clone_size: NA
v_call: TRBV9
cdr3_aa: CASSLGQGISNYGYTF
cdr3_nt: TGTGCCAGCAGCTTGGGGCAGGGGATCTCTAACTATGGCTACACCTTC

d_call: NA
j_call: TRBJ2-7
clone_size: many
v_call: TRBV19
cdr3_aa: CASSSRPGGSGQYF
cdr3_nt: TGTGCCAGTAGTTCCCGACCTGGGGGGTCGGGGCAGTACTTC

d_call: TRBD1
j_call: TRBJ2-3
clone_size: NA
v_call: TRBV25-1
cdr3_aa: CASSNRDRGDTQYF
cdr3_nt: TGTGCCAGCAGTAACCGGGACAGGGGTGATACGCAGTATTTT

d_call: TRBD1
j_call: TRBJ1-1
clone_size: NA
v_call: TRBV9
cdr3_aa: CASSPRTGPMNTEAFF
cdr3_nt: TGTGCCAGCAGCCCAAGGACAGGGCCCATGAACACTGAAGCTTTCTTT

d_call: NA
j_call: TRBJ1-5
clone_size: many
v_call: TRBV20-1
cdr3_aa: CSARAGVEQPQHF
cdr3_nt: TGCAGTGCTAGAGCGGGGGTGGAGCAGCCCCAGCATTTT

d_call: NA
j_call: TRBJ1-3
clone_size: NA
v_call: TRBV2
cdr3_aa: CASRSLGNTIYF
cdr3_nt: TGTGCCAGCAGGTCCCTAGGAAACACCATATATTTT

d_call: TRBD1
j_call: TRBJ2-7
clone_size: many
v_call: TRBV7-2
cdr3_aa: CASSLGDRLAYEQYF
cdr3_nt: TGTGCCAGCAGCTTAGGGGACAGACTTGCCTACGAGCAGTACTTC

d_call: TRBD2
j_call: TRBJ2-1
clone_size: few
v_call: TRBV9
cdr3_aa: CASSEETSSDNEQFF
cdr3_nt: TGTGCCAGCAGCGAGGAGACTAGCTCGGACAATGAGCAGTTCTTC

d_call: NA
j_call: TRBJ1-6
clone_size: few
v_call: TRBV15
cdr3_aa: CATSRVRDRTSPLHF
cdr3_nt: TGTGCCACCAGCAGGGTCAGGGATCGGACTTCACCCCTCCACTTT

d_call: TRBD1
j_call: TRBJ1-2
clone_size: many
v_call: TRBV9
cdr3_aa: CASSVAWTGGYGYTF
cdr3_nt: TGTGCCAGCAGCGTAGCTTGGACAGGGGGCTATGGCTACACCTTC